One and the same sample provided the 19 T cell receptor beta chains below, sequenced in a study of cytomegalovirus exposure and HLA in healthy donors. Primers: 60 Vbeta forward and 13 Jbeta reverse. Profiled with immunoSEQ multiplex PCR; TCRdb holds only in-frame clones, not every one. Of roughly 77,000 clones in the sample, around 9.1% were seen once. Sequences were obtained from PBMCs. These receptors originate from a man aged 60 to 69 in good health and CMV-seropositive.

The chain combines TRBV28 with TRBJ2-5, with TRBD2 matching over 9 bases. Looked up from germline, CDR1 is MDHEN and CDR2 is SYDVKM. The CDR3 runs 15 residues. With V trimmed by 8 bases and J by 4 bases, 11 bases remained unmatched. CDR3 nucleotides: TGTGCCAGCGCGAGGGGAGCGGGAGGTGGAGAGACCCAGTACTTC. This gives the protein CASARGAGGGETQYF. Supplemented by reference TRBV28 and TRBJ2-5, the full variable domain reads DVKVTQSSRYLVKRTGEKVFLECVQDMDHENMFWYRQDPGLGLRLIYFSYDVKMKEKGDIPEGYSVSREKKERFSLILESASTNQTSMYLCASARGAGGGETQYFGPGTRLLVL.

J is TRBJ2-1 and V is TRBV30, with D maybe TRBD2 (6 bases). The CDR3 totals 16 residues. CDR1 and CDR2 (germline): GTSNPN, SVGIG (reference sequence). V was pared by 5 bases and J by 6 bases, with 23 bases between. CDR3 nucleotide sequence: TGTGCCTGGTATCACCCGGACTACCTAGCCTCCAATGAGCAGTTCTTC. It specifies CAWYHPDYLASNEQFF. The variable domain in full, completed from reference TRBV30 and TRBJ2-1, reads SQTIHQWPATLVQPVGSPLSLECTVEGTSNPNLYWYRQAAGRGLQLLFYSVGIGQISSEVPQNLSASRPQDRQFILSSKKLLLSDSGFYLCAWYHPDYLASNEQFFGPGTRLTVL.

The rearrangement joins TRBV5-1 to TRBJ2-5, with TRBD1 matching 7 bases. Trimming took 7 bases from V and 3 from J; bases not matched to a gene: 6. The CDR3 is 13 amino acids. Germline lookup yields CDR1 SGHRS and CDR2 YFSETQ. Here the CDR3 DNA reads TGCGCCAGCTCGAGACAGGGCGAAGAGACCCAGTACTTC. Its protein is CASSRQGEETQYF.

This sequence joins TRBV5-1 and TRBJ2-1; TRBD2 matches 7 bases. The length of the CDR3 is 13 residues. Germline loops: CDR1 SGHRS, CDR2 YFSETQ. The junction had 12 bases not matched to a gene; V was cut back by 4 bases and J by 14 bases. The CDR3 DNA sequence: TGCGCCAGCAGCCTTCTAACGGGGGGAATTGAGTTCTTC. It codes for CASSLLTGGIEFF.

In this sample, this clone turned up a few times. The CDR3 sequence is CASSHDRNTEAFF. In DNA form, the CDR3 reads TGTGCCAGCAGCCACGACAGGAACACTGAAGCTTTCTTT. The rearrangement uses TRBV7-8 and TRBJ1-1; the D gene is possibly TRBD1 (5 bases). Germline CDR1 reads SGHVS; CDR2 reads FQNEAQ. Trimming took off 5 bases at V and 1 base at J, with 8 bases between the two ends. The CDR3 extends over 13 amino acids.

This clone has more than one count but fewer than ten. The chain combines TRBV7-2 with TRBJ2-2; D might be TRBD2 (6 bases). The germline V gene has CDR1 SGHTA and CDR2 FQGNSA. This CDR3 has 15 residues. V was clipped by 1 base and J by 7 bases, with 13 bases between them. The CDR3, as DNA: TGTGCCAGCAGCTTAGTTTCTAGCGTAGGCGGGGAGCTGTTTTTT. Translated, it gives CASSLVSSVGGELFF.

The J gene is TRBJ2-7, the V gene TRBV10-1; TRBD1 matches 7 bases. Germline CDR1 reads WNHNN; CDR2 reads SYGVQD (reference sequence). Germline trimming cut 6 bases from V and 2 bases from J; bases unmatched to any gene: 10. The CDR3 length is 15 residues. The CDR3 sequence is CASSNDRAPTYEQYV. The CDR3 region has the DNA TGCGCCAGCAGCAACGACAGGGCCCCTACCTACGAGCAGTACGTC.

V usage is TRBV11-2 and J usage is TRBJ1-6; TRBD1 agrees at 9 bases. The CDR3 sequence is 13 residues long. With 0 bases clipped from V and 15 bases from J, the junction kept 3 bases outside the gene matches. Looked up from germline, CDR1 is SGHAT and CDR2 is FQNNGV. CDR3 region: CASSLERTGDLHF. In nucleotides, the CDR3 is TGTGCCAGCAGCTTAGAGAGGACAGGGGACCTCCACTTT.

This clone was recorded a few times. The rearrangement uses TRBV6-1 and TRBJ2-5; 9 nucleotides line up with TRBD2. The CDR3 length is 15 residues. Germline-derived CDR1 and CDR2 are MNHNS and SASEGT. With 3 bases clipped from V and 5 bases from J, the junction kept 7 bases outside the gene matches. Here the CDR3 reads CASSDLAGEGETQYF. The CDR3 nucleotides are TGTGCCAGCAGTGATTTAGCGGGAGAGGGGGAGACCCAGTACTTC.

This chain joins TRBV19 and TRBJ1-5; 7 positions agree with TRBD1. Germline CDR1 LNHDA, CDR2 SQIVND (reference sequence). J gave up 7 bases and V 1 base, and 7 bases lay outside the gene matches. The CDR3 contains 15 residues. CDR3 region: CASSIGDRLGQPQHF. CDR3 DNA: TGTGCCAGTAGTATAGGGGACAGATTAGGGCAGCCCCAGCATTTT.

This rearrangement joins TRBV5-4 to TRBJ1-2; a possible D gene is TRBD1 (6 bases). The germline gives CDR1 SGHNT, CDR2 YYREEE (reference sequence). This CDR3 has 17 amino acids. V was clipped by 0 bases and J by 4 bases, with 19 bases between them. As DNA, the CDR3 is TGTGCCAGCAGCTTGGACTGGGGGCCCAGCGGGAGCTATGGCTACACCTTC. The encoded protein is CASSLDWGPSGSYGYTF.

The sample holds a few counts of this clone. The V gene is TRBV27, the J gene TRBJ2-4; 10 bases align to TRBD1. Germline CDR1 MNHEY, CDR2 SMNVEV (reference sequence). The CDR3 totals 14 residues. The ends lost 9 bases at V and 3 bases at J; junction bases unmatched: 5. DNA for the CDR3: TGTGCCAGTCGGGACAGGGGTGGCAAAAACATTCAGTACTTC. It codes for CASRDRGGKNIQYF.

This clone was counted between two and nine times. The chain employs TRBV6-6 and TRBJ2-3, with a weak D call TRBD2 (5 bases). Germline V gene sequence: CDR1 MNHNY, CDR2 SVGAGI (reference sequence). Trimming left V 2 bases short and J 5 bases short, with 5 bases between. The CDR3 consists of 12 residues. In nucleotides, the CDR3 is TGTGCCAGCAGTTACGAGGGAGATACGCAGTATTTT. It specifies CASSYEGDTQYF.

This clone was seen a few times. The rearrangement links TRBV28 to TRBJ1-4; TRBD1 matches at 7 bases. After removal of 5 bases from V and 8 bases from J, the junction contained 11 bases not matched to a gene. The CDR3 covers 15 residues. Germline loops: CDR1 MDHEN, CDR2 SYDVKM. CDR3 region: CASSPRGGGKEKLFF. The CDR3 region has the DNA TGTGCCAGCAGTCCCCGTGGAGGGGGCAAGGAAAAACTGTTTTTT.

This clone was seen more than once but under ten times. V usage is TRBV5-1 and J usage is TRBJ1-2; 10 bases match TRBD1. The V gene's germline CDR1 is SGHRS and CDR2 YFSETQ. J lost 4 bases, V lost 4 bases, and 7 bases had no gene match. There are 15 residues in the CDR3. CDR3 sequence (DNA): TGCGCCAGCAGCCGCGGGACAGGGGAGAGCTATGGCTACACCTTC. Protein sequence: CASSRGTGESYGYTF.

At least ten counts were recorded for this clone. The chain is built from TRBV5-4 and TRBJ2-1; D uncertain. Deletions cut 0 bases from V and 0 bases from J, with 10 bases between. CDR3 length: 16 amino acids. Germline-derived CDR1 and CDR2 are SGHNT and YYREEE (reference sequence). The CDR3 region has the DNA TGTGCCAGCAGCTTGGATCCACAGAGCTCCTACAATGAGCAGTTCTTC. This sequence encodes CASSLDPQSSYNEQFF.

The chain joins TRBV28 to TRBJ2-7, with 7 nucleotides matching TRBD1. The CDR3 runs to 14 residues. The ends lost 6 bases at V and 6 bases at J; junction bases unmatched: 11. Germline CDR1 MDHEN, CDR2 SYDVKM. Here the CDR3 DNA reads TGTGCCAGCAGCGACAGGGTTTTAGGGCTCGAGCAGTACGTC. It translates to CASSDRVLGLEQYV.

This clone showed up just a few times. The chain joins TRBV19 to TRBJ2-5; TRBD2 might be the D (6 bases). This CDR3 has 13 amino acids. Germline CDR1 and CDR2: LNHDA and SQIVND (reference sequence). The V gene lost 7 bases and the J gene lost 2 bases, with 11 bases spanning the gap. The CDR3 DNA reads as TGTGCCAGTAAAAGGAGGGGTCAAGAGACCCAGTACTTC. Its protein product is CASKRRGQETQYF.

The J gene is TRBJ2-3, the V gene TRBV10-1; D ambiguous. CDR3 size: 15 residues. V was cut by 0 bases and J by 0 bases, with 7 bases left in between. Germline lookup yields CDR1 WNHNN and CDR2 SYGVQD (reference sequence). The CDR3 loop reads CASSESPTSTDTQYF. In DNA, the CDR3 is TGCGCCAGCAGTGAGTCGCCTACTAGCACAGATACGCAGTATTTT.